Each of the 20 T cell receptor beta chains below was sequenced from the same sample in a study of blood T cell repertoires in COVID-19 (dated by TCRdb to the early 2020s). Libraries came from the immunoSEQ multiplex PCR assay. TCRdb carries this immuneACCESS record with in-frame sequences only. Its versions omit some clonotypes, under half of them owing to an unresolved V gene in the studies checked, with the rest unexplained. This sample is represented by about 70,000 clones; around nine tenths of them were singletons. The ten largest make up around 13% of the sample. The specimen sequenced was peripheral blood. The receptors come from an older woman with acute or convalescent COVID-19.

This chain connects TRBV30 to TRBJ1-1; TRBD1 aligns across 7 bases. Germline CDR1 reads GTSNPN; CDR2 reads SVGIG (reference sequence). Unmatched junction bases numbered 11, after V lost 3 bases and J lost 4 bases. There are 15 residues in the CDR3. For the CDR3, the DNA is TGTGCCTGGAGCCACCTGACAGGGAAAGGCACTGAAGCTTTCTTT. This codes for CAWSHLTGKGTEAFF.

This rearrangement joins TRBV10-3 to TRBJ1-5, with TRBD1 identical over 10 bases. Germline assignment: CDR1 ENHRY and CDR2 SYGVKD. V was clipped by 6 bases and J by 4 bases; unmatched bases: 3. The CDR3 runs to 14 residues. Here the CDR3 DNA reads TGTGCCATCAGAGAGGACAGGGGGAATCAGCCCCAGCATTTT. As protein: CAIREDRGNQPQHF.

This clone was counted many times. This rearrangement joins TRBV2 to TRBJ1-3; D possibly corresponds to TRBD1 (6 bases). Germline lookup yields CDR1 SNHLY and CDR2 FYNNEI. V was pared by 5 bases and J by 0 bases, with 8 bases between. The CDR3 runs 14 residues. The CDR3 loop is CASSQGHSGNTIYF. The CDR3 DNA follows: TGTGCCAGCAGTCAGGGGCACTCTGGAAACACCATATATTTT.

The V and J genes are TRBV10-3 and TRBJ1-2; tentative D call: TRBD1 (5 bases). V shed 0 bases and J shed 4 bases, with 9 bases lying between them. The CDR3 is 14 residues long. CDR1 is ENHRY and CDR2 is SYGVKD in the germline V gene. The CDR3 nucleotides are TGTGCCATCAGTGAGTCTTATGGGGCCTATGGCTACACCTTC. As protein: CAISESYGAYGYTF.

The V call is TRBV1, the J call TRBJ2-7; the tabulated D call, TRBD1, remains unverified against the DNA. TRBV1 constitutes a pseudogene. The CDR3 totals 16 residues. The CDR3 here is CTSSQANRDRSYEQYF. The DNA for the CDR3 is TGCACCAGCAGCCAAGCAAACCGGGACAGGTCCTACGAGCAGTACTTC.

This chain uses TRBV19 with TRBJ2-5; a possible D gene is TRBD2 (6 bases). Germline V gene lookup returns CDR1 LNHDA and CDR2 SQIVND (reference sequence). V lost 5 bases and J 5 bases, leaving 18 bases between the germline ends. The CDR3 spans 15 residues. CDR3 sequence (DNA): TGTGCCAGTAGTGTATCGGGGAGCCGGGGGGAGACCCAGTACTTC. It yields the protein CASSVSGSRGETQYF.

The chain links TRBV7-8 to TRBJ1-2; D call uncertain. The germline V gene has CDR1 SGHVS and CDR2 FQNEAQ. The CDR3 is 13 residues long. The V end was cut by 5 bases, the J end by 5 bases, with 12 bases between. The CDR3 region is CASSPLDGYGYTF. DNA for the CDR3: TGTGCCAGCAGCCCTCTAGACGGATATGGCTACACCTTC.

This clone was observed once. The J gene is TRBJ2-7, the V gene TRBV6-5, with 7 bases fitting TRBD2. The germline V gene encodes CDR1 MNHEY and CDR2 SVGAGI. The CDR3 sequence is 13 residues long. Trimming took 8 bases from V and 5 from J; bases not matched to a gene: 9. The CDR3 sequence is CASRHRGVHEQYF. The CDR3 DNA reads TGTGCCAGCCGCCACCGGGGGGTCCACGAGCAGTACTTC.

J is TRBJ2-1 and V is TRBV7-9; 10 positions match TRBD2. CDR3 length: 15 amino acids. From germline, CDR1 is SEHNR and CDR2 FQNEAQ (reference sequence). Unmatched junction bases numbered 7, after V lost 5 bases and J lost 6 bases. CDR3 sequence: CASSPSSGGRNEQFF. The CDR3 DNA follows: TGTGCCAGCAGCCCATCTAGCGGGGGCCGCAATGAGCAGTTCTTC. Supplemented by reference TRBV7-9 and TRBJ2-1, the full variable domain reads DTGVSQNPRHKITKRGQNVTFRCDPISEHNRLYWYRQTLGQGPEFLTYFQNEAQLEKSRLLSDRFSAERPKGSFSTLEIQRTEQGDSAMYLCASSPSSGGRNEQFFGPGTRLTVL.

The V and J genes are TRBV29-1 and TRBJ1-2; 7 nucleotides line up with TRBD1. Unmatched junction bases numbered 4, after V lost 7 bases and J lost 2 bases. The germline CDR1 and CDR2 sequences are SQVTM and ANQGSEA. The CDR3 length is 12 residues. CDR3 loop: CSAGDSNYGYTF. The CDR3 DNA follows: TGCAGCGCCGGGGACAGCAACTATGGCTACACCTTC.

V is TRBV6-5 and J is TRBJ2-2, with TRBD1 matching 7 bases. Losses at the gene ends were 7 bases for V and 1 base for J; bases not matched to a gene: 6. CDR3 length: 15 residues. Germline-derived CDR1 and CDR2 are MNHEY and SVGAGI. The DNA for the CDR3 is TGTGCCAGCACAATCTCAGGGGGGAACACCGGGGAGCTGTTTTTT. Protein sequence: CASTISGGNTGELFF.

The chain employs TRBV3-1 (or the pseudogene TRBV3-2) and TRBJ2-7; 8 nucleotides agree with TRBD2. Per germline, CDR1 LGHDT and CDR2 YNNKEL (reference sequence). The CDR3 runs to 14 residues. Trimming took 0 bases from V and 9 from J; bases not matched to a gene: 7. CDR3 in amino acids: CASSQDTSAGGQYF. The CDR3 nucleotides read TGTGCCAGCAGCCAAGATACATCGGCGGGGGGGCAGTACTTC.

The chain is built from TRBV6-1 and TRBJ1-5; TRBD1 matches 7 bases. V was clipped by 3 bases and J by 0 bases; unmatched bases: 2. Per germline, CDR1 MNHNS and CDR2 SASEGT. The CDR3 is 15 amino acids. DNA for the CDR3: TGTGCCAGCAGTGACAACAGGGGTAGCAATCAGCCCCAGCATTTT. Its protein is CASSDNRGSNQPQHF.

V usage is TRBV19 and J usage is TRBJ1-2; maybe TRBD1 (5 bases). There are 12 residues in the CDR3. CDR1 and CDR2 from the germline V gene are LNHDA and SQIVND (reference sequence). Trimming cost V 5 bases and J 3 bases, with 7 bases left between them. The CDR3 nucleotides are TGTGCCAGTAGTCCGGGGGACTATGGCTACACCTTC. The encoded protein is CASSPGDYGYTF.

This chain links TRBV9 with TRBJ1-2, with no clear D. Germline loops: CDR1 SGDLS, CDR2 YYNGEE. V was cut by 0 bases and J by 0 bases, with 6 bases left in between. The CDR3 consists of 14 residues. The CDR3 nucleotides read TGTGCCAGCAGCGTAGATCAGACTAACTATGGCTACACCTTC. Protein sequence: CASSVDQTNYGYTF.

This clone was seen a few times. The chain links TRBV6-1 to TRBJ1-5; unclear D gene. The V end lost 1 base, the J end lost 4 bases, and 8 bases lay between the germline ends. This CDR3 has 14 residues. Germline CDR1 is MNHNS and CDR2 is SASEGT. CDR3 amino acids: CASSEGLANQPQHF. The CDR3, as DNA: TGTGCCAGCAGTGAAGGGCTAGCTAATCAGCCCCAGCATTTT.

The rearrangement joins TRBV5-4 to TRBJ2-7, with D possibly being TRBD2 (6 bases). The V gene lost 0 bases and the J gene lost 5 bases, with 15 bases spanning the gap. The CDR3 length is 15 residues. Germline values: CDR1 SGHNT, CDR2 YYREEE (reference sequence). CDR3 loop: CASSLVGGIIHEQYF. The CDR3 DNA is TGTGCCAGCAGCTTGGTCGGAGGGATAATCCACGAGCAGTACTTC.

This clone appeared a single time. The chain carries TRBV9 and TRBJ1-6; TRBD1 agrees at 7 bases. The CDR3 consists of 16 residues. V lost 5 bases and J lost 0; bases outside the gene matches: 5. Germline V gives CDR1 SGDLS, CDR2 YYNGEE. CDR3 DNA sequence: TGTGCCAGCAGAGGGGGCCCGAGCTCCTATAATTCACCCCTCCACTTT. It yields the protein CASRGGPSSYNSPLHF.

V gene TRBV30 combines with J gene TRBJ1-1; TRBD1 is a possible D gene (6 bases). CDR3 length: 15 residues. Deletions cut 4 bases from V and 4 bases from J, with 19 bases between. In germline, CDR1 is GTSNPN, CDR2 SVGIG (reference sequence). CDR3 DNA sequence: TGTGCCTGGATAGTTGTCGGGGGGCGGTTCACTGAAGCTTTCTTT. Its protein is CAWIVVGGRFTEAFF.

The V and J genes are TRBV6-5 and TRBJ1-4; 9 bases align to TRBD1. CDR3 length equals 15 residues. Germline CDR1 and CDR2: MNHEY and SVGAGI. The V and J ends lost 2 bases and 3 bases, in that order; junction bases with no gene match: 1. The CDR3 DNA sequence: TGTGCCAGCAGTTACGGGACAGGGTCTAATGAAAAACTGTTTTTT. Its protein is CASSYGTGSNEKLFF.